The 3 T cell receptor beta chains in this list originate from one sample, sequenced in a study of CD8 T cells in ankylosing spondylitis. Overall study findings and caveats: Seemingly distinctive of ankylosing spondylitis blood was a TCR beta motif formed by eight highly homologous variants.

These TCRs' antigens remain unknown. Each CDR3 protein is one row after TCRdb ran MiXCR on the 5' RACE reads. The sample lists over 700,000 distinct CDR3 sequences; 15% to 20% were seen once. Sequenced input: blood, either unsorted or a sorted T cell fraction (not recorded which). Receptors were obtained from a male donor with ankylosing spondylitis.

The V and J genes are TRBV6-5 and TRBJ2-1, with 8 positions matching TRBD1. This CDR3 spans 14 amino acids. With V trimmed by 3 bases and J by 7 bases, 5 bases remained unmatched. Germline V gives CDR1 MNHEY, CDR2 SVGAGI. In DNA, the CDR3 is TGTGCCAGCAGTTATGACAGGGGTCCGAATGAGCAGTTCTTC. Its protein product is CASSYDRGPNEQFF.

To note about this clonotype: A read error may account for a junction end that differs from germline. In DNA form, the CDR3 reads TGTGCCTGCAGCTTACTTCCCCCGGCCTACGAGCAGTACTTC. Protein product: CACSLLPPAYEQYF. This rearrangement joins TRBV7-2 to TRBJ2-7; D not certain. The CDR3 runs 14 residues. Germline V gene data show CDR1 as SGHTA and CDR2 as FQGNSA.

This clonotype has just a few counts. V and J are TRBV6-1 and TRBJ2-3, with 10 bases aligning to TRBD2. Germline V gene sequence: CDR1 MNHNS, CDR2 SASEGT. This CDR3 is built from 13 residues. The J segment lost 3 bases and the V segment lost 9 bases, leaving 3 bases of the junction unmatched. In DNA, the CDR3 is TGTGCCAGTCAGACTAGCGGGACAGATACGCAGTATTTT. Amino acid sequence: CASQTSGTDTQYF.